Listed below are T cell receptor beta chains from one sample, sequenced in a study of shared clonotypes between healthy human individuals. Assay used: immunoSEQ multiplex PCR; TCRdb lists only in-frame clones, some missing. The table includes about 230,000 clones, 60% to 80% detected once. Sequencing was done on a sample of memory CD4+ T cells sorted from blood. These receptors were obtained from a man aged 25 to 45 in good health. Both conserved end residues are part of each CDR3. D genes are given only for firm matches. Rows may omit the clone size; those that give it use once, few, many or a size class.

d_call: TRBD1; j_call: TRBJ1-5; cdr3_length: 16; clone_size: NA; v_call: TRBV7-2; cdr3_aa: CASSSYPGQGGQPQHF; cdr3_nt: TGTGCCAGCAGCTCCTACCCGGGACAGGGAGGTCAGCCCCAGCATTTT
d_call: TRBD2; j_call: TRBJ2-3; cdr3_length: 18; clone_size: NA; v_call: TRBV11-3; cdr3_aa: CASSLGTSGSTYTDTQYF; cdr3_nt: TGTGCCAGCAGCCTTGGGACTAGCGGGAGTACCTACACAGATACGCAGTATTTT
d_call: TRBD1; j_call: TRBJ2-7; cdr3_length: 14; clone_size: NA; v_call: TRBV15; cdr3_aa: CATSRTGGPSEQYF; cdr3_nt: TGTGCCACCAGCAGGACAGGGGGCCCTTCCGAGCAGTACTTC
d_call: TRBD1; j_call: TRBJ2-7; cdr3_length: 15; clone_size: few; v_call: TRBV11-3; cdr3_aa: CASSHGQGGSYEQYF; cdr3_nt: TGTGCCAGCAGTCATGGACAGGGAGGTTCCTACGAGCAGTACTTC
d_call: TRBD1; j_call: TRBJ2-5; cdr3_length: 14; clone_size: NA; v_call: TRBV11-2; cdr3_aa: CASSRDRAQETQYF; cdr3_nt: TGTGCCAGCAGCAGGGACAGGGCTCAAGAGACCCAGTACTTC
d_call: NA; j_call: TRBJ1-5; cdr3_length: 12; clone_size: NA; v_call: TRBV7-2; cdr3_aa: CASSTVNQPQHF; cdr3_nt: TGCGCCAGCAGCACGGTAAATCAGCCCCAGCATTTT
d_call: TRBD2; j_call: TRBJ2-1; cdr3_length: 16; clone_size: NA; v_call: TRBV9; cdr3_aa: CASSVTPTSGHNEQFF; cdr3_nt: TGTGCCAGCAGCGTCACTCCGACTAGCGGTCACAATGAGCAGTTCTTC
d_call: NA; j_call: TRBJ2-3; cdr3_length: 13; clone_size: NA; v_call: TRBV11-1; cdr3_aa: CASRSGYEDTQYF; cdr3_nt: TGTGCCAGCAGGTCGGGGTATGAAGATACGCAGTATTTT
d_call: NA; j_call: TRBJ2-2; cdr3_length: 15; clone_size: NA; v_call: TRBV5-1; cdr3_aa: CASSPGIANTGELFF; cdr3_nt: TGCGCCAGCAGCCCTGGCATCGCGAACACCGGGGAGCTGTTTTTT
d_call: TRBD2; j_call: TRBJ2-7; cdr3_length: 16; clone_size: once; v_call: TRBV9; cdr3_aa: CASSAGLADLSYEQYF; cdr3_nt: TGTGCCAGCAGCGCAGGACTAGCGGATCTTTCCTACGAGCAGTACTTC
d_call: TRBD1; j_call: TRBJ2-7; cdr3_length: 15; clone_size: once; v_call: TRBV5-1; cdr3_aa: CASSLAQGATYEQYF; cdr3_nt: TGCGCCAGCAGCTTGGCGCAGGGGGCAACCTACGAGCAGTACTTC
d_call: NA; j_call: TRBJ2-1; cdr3_length: 15; clone_size: NA; v_call: TRBV11-3; cdr3_aa: CASSSDADPNNEQFF; cdr3_nt: TGTGCCAGCAGCTCCGACGCAGACCCGAACAATGAGCAGTTCTTC
d_call: TRBD2; j_call: TRBJ2-1; cdr3_length: 16; clone_size: NA; v_call: TRBV5-1; cdr3_aa: CASSGDSGRARNEQFF; cdr3_nt: TGCGCCAGCAGCGGCGATAGCGGGAGGGCCCGGAATGAGCAGTTCTTC
d_call: TRBD1; j_call: TRBJ2-3; cdr3_length: 16; clone_size: once; v_call: TRBV27; cdr3_aa: CASSPYRGLSTDTQYF; cdr3_nt: TGTGCCAGCAGTCCATACAGGGGGCTGAGCACAGATACGCAGTATTTT
d_call: TRBD2; j_call: TRBJ2-3; cdr3_length: 15; clone_size: NA; v_call: TRBV12-5; cdr3_aa: CASGLAGGPRDTQYF; cdr3_nt: TGTGCTAGTGGTTTGGCGGGAGGGCCTCGAGATACGCAGTATTTT
d_call: TRBD2; j_call: TRBJ2-7; cdr3_length: 16; clone_size: NA; v_call: TRBV27; cdr3_aa: CASSRQLAGGPGEQYF; cdr3_nt: TGTGCCAGCAGTCGACAACTAGCGGGAGGGCCTGGCGAGCAGTACTTC
d_call: NA; j_call: TRBJ1-3; cdr3_length: 14; clone_size: NA; v_call: TRBV2; cdr3_aa: CASSESMPGNTIYF; cdr3_nt: TGTGCCAGCAGTGAAAGCATGCCCGGAAACACCATATATTTT
d_call: NA; j_call: TRBJ1-2; cdr3_length: 11; clone_size: NA; v_call: TRBV27; cdr3_aa: CASRSNRGYTF; cdr3_nt: TGTGCCAGCAGATCCAACCGGGGCTACACCTTC
d_call: NA; j_call: TRBJ2-7; cdr3_length: 11; clone_size: NA; v_call: TRBV6-6; cdr3_aa: CASRVGDEQYF; cdr3_nt: TGTGCCAGCCGGGTGGGCGACGAGCAGTACTTC
d_call: NA; j_call: TRBJ2-1; cdr3_length: 14; clone_size: NA; v_call: TRBV6-1; cdr3_aa: CASRTHDRLGEQFF; cdr3_nt: TGTGCCAGCAGGACCCACGACAGGTTAGGTGAGCAGTTCTTC
d_call: TRBD1; j_call: TRBJ2-2; cdr3_length: 14; clone_size: NA; v_call: TRBV6-1; cdr3_aa: CASRDRGHSGELFF; cdr3_nt: TGTGCCAGCAGGGACAGGGGTCATTCCGGGGAGCTGTTTTTT
d_call: TRBD2; j_call: TRBJ2-5; cdr3_length: 14; clone_size: NA; v_call: TRBV7-9; cdr3_aa: CASSSSGRKETQYF; cdr3_nt: TGTGCCAGCAGCTCTAGCGGGAGGAAAGAGACCCAGTACTTC
d_call: TRBD1; j_call: TRBJ2-7; cdr3_length: 15; clone_size: NA; v_call: TRBV11-2; cdr3_aa: CASSLEGDSSYEQYF; cdr3_nt: TGTGCCAGCAGCTTAGAGGGGGACAGCTCCTACGAGCAGTACTTC
d_call: TRBD2; j_call: TRBJ2-2; cdr3_length: 13; clone_size: NA; v_call: TRBV7-7; cdr3_aa: CASSLPGGRELFF; cdr3_nt: TGTGCTAGCAGCTTACCGGGAGGCCGGGAGCTGTTTTTT
d_call: NA; j_call: TRBJ2-3; cdr3_length: 16; clone_size: NA; v_call: TRBV21-1; cdr3_aa: CASSKVGDRGTDTQYF; cdr3_nt: TGTGCCAGCAGCAAAGTCGGGGACAGGGGTACAGATACGCAGTATTTT
d_call: TRBD2; j_call: TRBJ2-1; cdr3_length: 17; clone_size: few; v_call: TRBV4-3; cdr3_aa: CASSQDLGSGRAGEQFF; cdr3_nt: TGCGCCAGCAGCCAAGATTTGGGTAGCGGGAGGGCCGGTGAGCAGTTCTTC
d_call: NA; j_call: TRBJ1-1; cdr3_length: 15; clone_size: NA; v_call: TRBV7-8; cdr3_aa: CASSVWGPRNTEAFF; cdr3_nt: TGTGCCAGCAGCGTCTGGGGGCCTCGGAACACTGAAGCTTTCTTT
d_call: NA; j_call: TRBJ1-5; cdr3_length: 17; clone_size: NA; v_call: TRBV7-9; cdr3_aa: CASSVIASQGSNQPQHF; cdr3_nt: TGTGCCAGCAGCGTAATCGCATCACAGGGTAGCAATCAGCCCCAGCATTTT
d_call: TRBD1; j_call: TRBJ2-1; cdr3_length: 15; clone_size: NA; v_call: TRBV9; cdr3_aa: CASSVATQGAGEQFF; cdr3_nt: TGTGCCAGCAGCGTAGCTACCCAGGGGGCAGGGGAGCAGTTCTTC
d_call: NA; j_call: TRBJ2-2; cdr3_length: 16; clone_size: NA; v_call: TRBV5-1; cdr3_aa: CASSLALGPNTGELFF; cdr3_nt: TGCGCCAGCAGCTTGGCCTTAGGTCCGAACACCGGGGAGCTGTTTTTT
d_call: NA; j_call: TRBJ2-3; cdr3_length: 13; clone_size: NA; v_call: TRBV11-2; cdr3_aa: CASSFQETDTQYF; cdr3_nt: TGTGCCAGCAGCTTTCAGGAGACAGATACGCAGTATTTT
d_call: NA; j_call: TRBJ1-3; cdr3_length: 16; clone_size: few; v_call: TRBV28; cdr3_aa: CASSSFGLYSGNTIYF; cdr3_nt: TGTGCCAGCAGTTCGTTCGGGTTGTACTCTGGAAACACCATATATTTT
d_call: NA; j_call: TRBJ2-5; cdr3_length: 15; clone_size: NA; v_call: TRBV7-2; cdr3_aa: CASRSSGIPQETQYF; cdr3_nt: TGTGCCAGCAGAAGCAGTGGGATACCCCAAGAGACCCAGTACTTC
d_call: TRBD1; j_call: TRBJ2-1; cdr3_length: 16; clone_size: few; v_call: TRBV19; cdr3_aa: CASSIRWTGSLSVQFF; cdr3_nt: TGTGCCAGTAGTATAAGGTGGACAGGGTCCCTAAGTGTGCAGTTCTTC
d_call: NA; j_call: TRBJ2-3; cdr3_length: 16; clone_size: NA; v_call: TRBV29-1; cdr3_aa: CSAGSLWDAGTDTQYF; cdr3_nt: TGCAGCGCCGGGTCTTTGTGGGATGCGGGCACAGATACGCAGTATTTT
d_call: TRBD1; j_call: TRBJ2-7; cdr3_length: 15; clone_size: NA; v_call: TRBV5-4; cdr3_aa: CASSSGQGGFYEQYF; cdr3_nt: TGTGCCAGCAGCTCCGGACAGGGGGGATTCTACGAGCAGTACTTC
d_call: NA; j_call: TRBJ1-2; cdr3_length: 15; clone_size: NA; v_call: TRBV6-5; cdr3_aa: CASSYAGGANYGYTF; cdr3_nt: TGTGCCAGCAGTTACGCCGGAGGGGCCAACTATGGCTACACCTTC
d_call: TRBD1; j_call: TRBJ1-2; cdr3_length: 15; clone_size: NA; v_call: TRBV6-6; cdr3_aa: CASSYTGTGVYGYTF; cdr3_nt: TGTGCCAGCAGTTACACCGGGACAGGGGTATATGGCTACACCTTC
d_call: TRBD1; j_call: TRBJ2-7; cdr3_length: 13; clone_size: NA; v_call: TRBV2; cdr3_aa: CASSERQGLEQYF; cdr3_nt: TGTGCCAGCAGTGAAAGACAGGGGCTCGAGCAGTACTTC
d_call: TRBD1; j_call: TRBJ2-5; cdr3_length: 14; clone_size: few; v_call: TRBV9; cdr3_aa: CASSVATGDGAQYF; cdr3_nt: TGTGCCAGCAGCGTAGCTACAGGGGATGGGGCCCAGTACTTC
d_call: TRBD2; j_call: TRBJ2-1; cdr3_length: 12; clone_size: few; v_call: TRBV29-1; cdr3_aa: CSVSPAGTSEFF; cdr3_nt: TGCAGCGTTTCCCCGGCCGGGACTAGTGAGTTCTTC
d_call: NA; j_call: TRBJ1-2; cdr3_length: 17; clone_size: NA; v_call: TRBV4-3; cdr3_aa: CASSQAVAGAANYGYTF; cdr3_nt: TGCGCCAGCAGCCAGGCCGTGGCGGGGGCCGCTAACTATGGCTACACCTTC
d_call: NA; j_call: TRBJ2-3; cdr3_length: 14; clone_size: NA; v_call: TRBV5-1; cdr3_aa: CASSLESWADTQYF; cdr3_nt: TGCGCCAGCAGCTTGGAATCCTGGGCAGATACGCAGTATTTT